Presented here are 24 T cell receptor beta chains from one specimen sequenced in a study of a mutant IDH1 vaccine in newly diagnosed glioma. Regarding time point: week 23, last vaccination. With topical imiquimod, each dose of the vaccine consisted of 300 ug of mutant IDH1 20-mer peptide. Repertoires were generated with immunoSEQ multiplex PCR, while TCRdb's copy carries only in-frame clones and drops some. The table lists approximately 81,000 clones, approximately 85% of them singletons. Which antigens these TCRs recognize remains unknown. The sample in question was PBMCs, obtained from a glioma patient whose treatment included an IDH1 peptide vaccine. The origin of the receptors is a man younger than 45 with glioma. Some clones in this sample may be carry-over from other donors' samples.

The CDR3 sequence is CASSPGGQGDTEAFF. In DNA form, the CDR3 reads TGTGCCAGCTCACCAGGAGGACAGGGGGACACTGAAGCTTTCTTT. V and J are TRBV18 and TRBJ1-1; 10 bases line up with TRBD1. The CDR3 is 15 residues long. CDR1 KGHSH and CDR2 LQKENI come from the germline V gene. Unmatched junction bases numbered 3, after V lost 2 bases and J lost 3 bases.

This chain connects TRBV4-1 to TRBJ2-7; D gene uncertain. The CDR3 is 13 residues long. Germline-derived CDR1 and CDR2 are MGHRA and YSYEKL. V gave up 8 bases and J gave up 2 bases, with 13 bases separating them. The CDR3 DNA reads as TGCGCCAGCTCTTTGACGGAGACCTACGAGCAGTACTTC. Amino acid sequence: CASSLTETYEQYF.

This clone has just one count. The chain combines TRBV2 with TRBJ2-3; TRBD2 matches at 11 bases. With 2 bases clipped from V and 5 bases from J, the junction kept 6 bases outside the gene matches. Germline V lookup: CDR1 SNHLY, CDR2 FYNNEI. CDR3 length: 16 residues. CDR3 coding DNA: TGTGCCAGCAGTGAATTTAGACTAGCGGGACAAGATACGCAGTATTTT. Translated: CASSEFRLAGQDTQYF. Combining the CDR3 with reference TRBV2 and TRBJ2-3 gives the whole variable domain EPEVTQTPSHQVTQMGQEVILRCVPISNHLYFYWYRQILGQKVEFLVSFYNNEISEKSEIFDDQFSVERPDGSNFTLKIRSTKLEDSAMYFCASSEFRLAGQDTQYFGPGTRLTVL.

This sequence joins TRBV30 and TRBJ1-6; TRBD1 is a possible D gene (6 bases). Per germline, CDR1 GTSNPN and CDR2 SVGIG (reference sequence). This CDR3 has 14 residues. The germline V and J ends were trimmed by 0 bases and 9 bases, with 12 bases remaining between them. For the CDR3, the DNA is TGTGCCTGGAGTGTACGGCAGGGGAGTTCACCCCTCCACTTT. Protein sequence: CAWSVRQGSSPLHF. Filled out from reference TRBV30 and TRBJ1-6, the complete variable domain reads SQTIHQWPATLVQPVGSPLSLECTVEGTSNPNLYWYRQAAGRGLQLLFYSVGIGQISSEVPQNLSASRPQDRQFILSSKKLLLSDSGFYLCAWSVRQGSSPLHFGNGTRLTVT.

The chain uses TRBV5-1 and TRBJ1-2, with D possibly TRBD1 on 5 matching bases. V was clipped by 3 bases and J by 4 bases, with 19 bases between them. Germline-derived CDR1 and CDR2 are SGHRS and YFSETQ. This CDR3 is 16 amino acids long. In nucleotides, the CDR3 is TGCGCCAGCAGCTACGGGTCTTCCTCGGGGGTCTATGGCTACACCTTC. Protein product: CASSYGSSSGVYGYTF.

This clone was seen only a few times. As DNA, the CDR3 is TGCAGCGTTGAACAGGGGGCTCAAGCTAACTATGGCTACACCTTC. This encodes CSVEQGAQANYGYTF. V and J are TRBV29-1 and TRBJ1-2; 8 bases align to TRBD1. V lost 2 bases and J lost 0; bases outside the gene matches: 5. Germline lookup yields CDR1 SQVTM and CDR2 ANQGSEA. The CDR3 sequence is 15 residues long. The variable domain in full, with the rest retrieved from reference TRBV29-1 and TRBJ1-2, is SAVISQKPSRDICQRGTSLTIQCQVDSQVTMMFWYRQQPGQSLTLIATANQGSEATYESGFVIDKFPISRPNLTFSTLTVSNMSPEDSSIYLCSVEQGAQANYGYTFGSGTRLTVV.

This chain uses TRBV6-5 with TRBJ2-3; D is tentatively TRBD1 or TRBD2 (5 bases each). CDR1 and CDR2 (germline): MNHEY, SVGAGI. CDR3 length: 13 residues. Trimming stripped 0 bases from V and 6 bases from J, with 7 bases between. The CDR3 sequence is CASSYSGADTQYF. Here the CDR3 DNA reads TGTGCCAGCAGTTACTCCGGGGCCGATACGCAGTATTTT.

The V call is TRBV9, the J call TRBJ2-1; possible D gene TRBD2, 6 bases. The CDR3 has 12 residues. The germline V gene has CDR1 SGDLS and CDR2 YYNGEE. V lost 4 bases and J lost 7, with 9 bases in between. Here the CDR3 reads CASSPGRNEQFF. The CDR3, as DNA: TGTGCCAGCAGCCCAGGGAGGAATGAGCAGTTCTTC.

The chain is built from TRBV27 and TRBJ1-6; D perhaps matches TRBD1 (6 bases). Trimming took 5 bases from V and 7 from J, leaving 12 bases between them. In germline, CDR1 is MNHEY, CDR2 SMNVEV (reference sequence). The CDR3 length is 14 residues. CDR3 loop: CASSRSRGNSPLHF. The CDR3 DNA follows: TGTGCCAGCAGTCGCTCAAGGGGGAATTCACCCCTCCACTTT.

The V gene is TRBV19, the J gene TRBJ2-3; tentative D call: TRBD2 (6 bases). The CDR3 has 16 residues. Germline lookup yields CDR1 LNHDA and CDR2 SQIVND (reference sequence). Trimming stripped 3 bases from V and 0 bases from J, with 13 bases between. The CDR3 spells CASSIRDSSSTDTQYF. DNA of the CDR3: TGTGCCAGTAGTATCCGGGACTCGTCTAGCACAGATACGCAGTATTTT. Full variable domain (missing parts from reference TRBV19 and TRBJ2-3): DGGITQSPKYLFRKEGQNVTLSCEQNLNHDAMYWYRQDPGQGLRLIYYSQIVNDFQKGDIAEGYSVSREKKESFPLTVTSAQKNPTAFYLCASSIRDSSSTDTQYFGPGTRLTVL.

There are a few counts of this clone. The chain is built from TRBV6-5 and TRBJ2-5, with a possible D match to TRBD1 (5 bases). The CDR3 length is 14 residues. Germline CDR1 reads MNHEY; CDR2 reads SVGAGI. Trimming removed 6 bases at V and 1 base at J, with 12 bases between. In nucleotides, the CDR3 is TGTGCCAGCAGCCCCAGGGTGGTCCAAGAGACCCAGTACTTC. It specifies CASSPRVVQETQYF.

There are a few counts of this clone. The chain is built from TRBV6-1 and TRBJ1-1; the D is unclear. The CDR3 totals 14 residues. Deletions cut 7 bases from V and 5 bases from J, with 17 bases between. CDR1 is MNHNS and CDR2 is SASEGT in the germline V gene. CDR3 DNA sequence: TGTGCCAGCAAAAGGACGGTGGATGGGACTGAAGCTTTCTTT. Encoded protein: CASKRTVDGTEAFF.

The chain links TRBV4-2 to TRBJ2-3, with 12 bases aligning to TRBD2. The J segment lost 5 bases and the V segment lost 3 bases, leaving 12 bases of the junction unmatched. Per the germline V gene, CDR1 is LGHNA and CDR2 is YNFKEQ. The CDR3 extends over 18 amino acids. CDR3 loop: CASSQEASGRGGGDTQYF. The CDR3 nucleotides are TGTGCCAGCAGCCAGGAGGCTAGCGGGAGGGGAGGGGGAGATACGCAGTATTTT.

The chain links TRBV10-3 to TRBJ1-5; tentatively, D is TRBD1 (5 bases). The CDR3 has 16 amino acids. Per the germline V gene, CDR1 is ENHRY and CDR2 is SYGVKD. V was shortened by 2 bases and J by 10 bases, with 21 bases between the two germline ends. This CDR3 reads CAISEGDSGTRDPQHF. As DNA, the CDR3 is TGTGCCATCAGTGAGGGGGATTCAGGGACGAGGGATCCCCAGCATTTT.

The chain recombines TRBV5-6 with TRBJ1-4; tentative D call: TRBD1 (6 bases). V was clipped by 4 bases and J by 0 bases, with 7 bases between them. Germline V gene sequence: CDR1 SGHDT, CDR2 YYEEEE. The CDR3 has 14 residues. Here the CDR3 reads CASSRTATNEKLFF. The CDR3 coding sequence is TGTGCCAGCAGCCGGACAGCAACTAATGAAAAACTGTTTTTT.

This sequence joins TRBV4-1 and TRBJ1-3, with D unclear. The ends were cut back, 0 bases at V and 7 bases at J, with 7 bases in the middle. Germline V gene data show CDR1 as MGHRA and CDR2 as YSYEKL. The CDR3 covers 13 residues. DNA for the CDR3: TGCGCCAGCAGCCAAGAAGGTACCAACACCATATATTTT. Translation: CASSQEGTNTIYF.

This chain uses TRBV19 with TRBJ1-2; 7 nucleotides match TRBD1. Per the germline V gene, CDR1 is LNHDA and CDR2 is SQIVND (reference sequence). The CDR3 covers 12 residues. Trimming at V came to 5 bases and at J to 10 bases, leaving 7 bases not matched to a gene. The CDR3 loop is CASSSTGVAYTF. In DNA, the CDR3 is TGTGCCAGTAGTTCAACAGGGGTGGCCTACACCTTC.

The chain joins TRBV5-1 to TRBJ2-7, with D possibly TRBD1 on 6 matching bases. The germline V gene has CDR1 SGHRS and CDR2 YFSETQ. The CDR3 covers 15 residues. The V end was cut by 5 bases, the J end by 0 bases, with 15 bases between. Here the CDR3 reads CASRTGTHSSYEQYF. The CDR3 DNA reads TGCGCCAGCAGAACCGGGACACATAGCTCCTACGAGCAGTACTTC.

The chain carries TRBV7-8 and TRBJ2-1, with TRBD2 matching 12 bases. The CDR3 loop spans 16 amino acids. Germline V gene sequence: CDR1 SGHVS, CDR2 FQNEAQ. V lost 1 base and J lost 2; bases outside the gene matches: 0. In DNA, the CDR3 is TGTGCCAGCAGCTTAGGGACTAGCGGGACCTACAATGAGCAGTTCTTC. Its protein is CASSLGTSGTYNEQFF.

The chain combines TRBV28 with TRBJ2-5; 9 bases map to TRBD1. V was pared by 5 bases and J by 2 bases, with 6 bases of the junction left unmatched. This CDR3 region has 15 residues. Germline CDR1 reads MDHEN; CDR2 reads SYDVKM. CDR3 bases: TGTGCCAGCAGTCTCCCGGGACAGGGACAAGAGACCCAGTACTTC. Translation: CASSLPGQGQETQYF.

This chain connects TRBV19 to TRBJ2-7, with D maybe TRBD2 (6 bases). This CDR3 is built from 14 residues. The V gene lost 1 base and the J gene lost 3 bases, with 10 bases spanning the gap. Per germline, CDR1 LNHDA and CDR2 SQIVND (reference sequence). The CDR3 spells CASSIVAGSYEQYF. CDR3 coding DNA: TGTGCCAGTAGTATAGTGGCCGGGAGCTACGAGCAGTACTTC. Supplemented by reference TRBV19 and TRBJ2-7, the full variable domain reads DGGITQSPKYLFRKEGQNVTLSCEQNLNHDAMYWYRQDPGQGLRLIYYSQIVNDFQKGDIAEGYSVSREKKESFPLTVTSAQKNPTAFYLCASSIVAGSYEQYFGPGTRLTVT.

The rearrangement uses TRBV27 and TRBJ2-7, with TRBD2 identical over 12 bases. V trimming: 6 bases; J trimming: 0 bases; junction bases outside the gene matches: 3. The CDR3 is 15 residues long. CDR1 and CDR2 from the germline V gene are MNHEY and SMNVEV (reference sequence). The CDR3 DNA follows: TGTGCCAGCAGGACTAGCGGGGGACCCTCCTACGAGCAGTACTTC. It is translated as CASRTSGGPSYEQYF.

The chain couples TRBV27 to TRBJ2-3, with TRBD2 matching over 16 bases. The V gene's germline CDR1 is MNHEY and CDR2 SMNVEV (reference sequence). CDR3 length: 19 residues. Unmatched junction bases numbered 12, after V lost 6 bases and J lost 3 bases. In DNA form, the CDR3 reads TGTGCCAGCAGCCCCCACGGGACTAGCGGGAGGGCCAGGACAGATACGCAGTATTTT. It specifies CASSPHGTSGRARTDTQYF.

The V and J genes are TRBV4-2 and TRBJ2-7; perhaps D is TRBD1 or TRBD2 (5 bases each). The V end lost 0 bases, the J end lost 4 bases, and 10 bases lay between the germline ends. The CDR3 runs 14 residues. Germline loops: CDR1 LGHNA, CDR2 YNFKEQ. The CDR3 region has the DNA TGTGCCAGCAGCCAAGAGGTGAGGGGTTACGAGCAGTACTTC. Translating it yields CASSQEVRGYEQYF.